This entry describes one T cell receptor beta chain. CDR1 is SGHVS and CDR2 is FQNEAQ in the germline V gene. This CDR3 has 15 residues. These data are taken from a study of shared clonotypes between healthy human individuals. Using immunoSEQ multiplex PCR, the repertoire was profiled, and TCRdb retains in-frame clones only, with some absent. The sample has hundreds of thousands of clones; around 78% are singletons. The clonotype originates from a woman aged 25-40 years in good health. The sample was memory CD4+ T cells sorted from blood. Subset: CD45RA-negative fraction. The chain is built from TRBV7-8 and TRBJ2-5, with 10 bases lining up with TRBD1. The J call may be faulty, since TRBJ2-7 better matches the DNA end. The CDR3 reads CASSPRTGGTYEQYF. CDR3 coding DNA: TGTGCCAGCAGCCCGAGGACAGGGGGGACCTACGAGCAGTACTTC.